This is a list of T cell receptor beta chains from one sample in a study of T cell responses to AZD1222 COVID-19 vaccine. This table comes from immunoSEQ multiplex PCR, and its TCRdb copy is limited to in-frame clones, with some not included. In the table there are fewer than 100,000 clones, around 88% of which are singletons. The input for sequencing was peripheral blood, taken 28 days after the second AZD1222 dose. The receptors here all came from an adult who received the AZD1222 COVID-19 vaccine. The CDR3 runs from the conserved cysteine through the conserved F or W. The D gene is left open where the match is weak. Clone size is given for some rows only: seen once, a few or many times, or a class if the clone is expanded.

D gene,clone size,J gene,V gene,CDR3 protein,CDR3 DNA
-,-,TRBJ2-7,TRBV7-2,CASSLARISYEQYF,TGTGCCAGCAGCTTAGCTCGCATCTCCTACGAGCAGTACTTC
-,-,TRBJ1-2,TRBV29-1,CSVEDGRTGYGYTF,TGCAGCGTTGAAGATGGGAGGACTGGCTATGGCTACACCTTC
-,-,TRBJ1-3,TRBV7-8,CASSLDQRTDSGNTIYF,TGTGCCAGCAGCTTAGACCAAAGGACGGACTCTGGAAACACCATATATTTT
TRBD2,-,TRBJ2-7,TRBV7-7,CASSSGGGEQYF,TGTGCTAGCAGCTCGGGAGGGGGCGAGCAGTACTTC
-,-,TRBJ2-7,TRBV28,CASSSAGTTNEQYF,TGTGCCAGCAGTTCAGCTGGGACAACCAACGAGCAGTACTTC
-,-,TRBJ1-1,TRBV25-1,CASSEQGTGTEAFF,TGTGCCAGCAGTGAACAGGGAACCGGGACCGAAGCTTTCTTT
TRBD2,-,TRBJ2-7,TRBV7-8,CASRTNPTGGEQYF,TGTGCCAGCAGAACCAATCCTACGGGGGGCGAGCAGTACTTC
-,-,TRBJ1-1,TRBV27,CASSLQMNTEAFF,TGTGCCAGCAGTCTACAGATGAACACTGAAGCTTTCTTT
-,-,TRBJ2-3,TRBV6-5,CASRRLAVGGDTQYF,TGTGCCAGCAGAAGATTAGCGGTTGGGGGAGATACGCAGTATTTT
-,-,TRBJ1-1,TRBV7-9,CASSLVGAGAFF,TGTGCCAGCAGCTTAGTTGGCGCGGGGGCTTTCTTT
TRBD1,once,TRBJ1-2,TRBV29-1,CSVAGQGDYGYTF,TGCAGCGTGGCGGGACAGGGGGACTATGGCTACACCTTC
-,-,TRBJ1-2,TRBV3-1/TRBV3-2,CASSQDGGLYGYTF,TGTGCCAGCAGCCAAGACGGGGGTCTCTATGGCTACACCTTC
TRBD1,once,TRBJ2-6,TRBV4-1,CASSSNRQGGANVLTF,TGCGCCAGCAGCTCCAACCGACAGGGCGGGGCCAACGTCCTGACTTTC
-,-,TRBJ2-7,TRBV7-2,CASSWTKGTYEQYF,TGTGCCAGCAGCTGGACTAAGGGGACCTACGAGCAGTACTTC
-,-,TRBJ2-7,TRBV19,CASSPSRGHLEQYF,TGTGCCAGTAGTCCCTCACGGGGCCATTTGGAGCAGTACTTC
-,-,TRBJ1-5,TRBV30,CAWSVLQENQPQHF,TGTGCCTGGAGTGTACTACAGGAGAATCAGCCCCAGCATTTT
TRBD1,-,TRBJ1-6,TRBV9,CARTTGGAFPIHF,TGTGCCAGGACAACAGGGGGCGCGTTCCCGATCCACTTT
TRBD1,-,TRBJ1-2,TRBV2,CASSEGSTGVPPYGYTF,TGTGCCAGCAGTGAAGGGTCGACAGGGGTCCCCCCCTATGGCTACACCTTC
-,-,TRBJ2-2,TRBV4-3,CASSQEDSYTGELFF,TGCGCCAGCAGCCAAGAAGACAGCTACACCGGGGAGCTGTTTTTT
TRBD2,-,TRBJ2-1,TRBV7-8,CASSQGLAGGTAYNEQFF,TGTGCCAGCAGCCAGGGACTAGCGGGGGGGACCGCCTACAATGAGCAGTTCTTC
-,-,TRBJ1-2,TRBV7-2,CASSLGQNYGYTF,TGTGCCAGCAGCTTAGGTCAGAACTATGGCTACACCTTC
-,-,TRBJ2-7,TRBV20-1,CSAQEKYEQYF,TGCAGTGCTCAGGAGAAGTACGAGCAGTACTTC
-,-,TRBJ1-6,TRBV19,CASSIVGSNSPLHF,TGTGCCAGTAGTATCGTGGGAAGCAATTCACCCCTCCACTTT
-,-,TRBJ2-5,TRBV7-9,CASSLRSGETQYF,TGTGCCAGCAGCTTGCGTTCAGGGGAGACCCAGTACTTC
TRBD2,-,TRBJ2-3,TRBV11-2,CASSLELAVTDTQYF,TGTGCCAGCAGCTTAGAACTAGCGGTCACAGATACGCAGTATTTT
-,-,TRBJ2-5,TRBV4-1,CASSQPSAIQETQYF,TGCGCCAGCAGCCAACCATCGGCCATTCAAGAGACCCAGTACTTC
TRBD2,-,TRBJ2-5,TRBV27,CATLGLAGGEETQYF,TGTGCCACGCTAGGTCTAGCGGGGGGGGAAGAGACCCAGTACTTC
-,-,TRBJ1-3,TRBV9,CASSAYTTGNTIYF,TGTGCCAGCAGCGCTTACACTACTGGAAACACCATATATTTT
-,few,TRBJ2-7,TRBV6-1,CASSEQGGGPEQYF,TGTGCCAGCAGTGAACAGGGTGGCGGCCCCGAGCAGTACTTC